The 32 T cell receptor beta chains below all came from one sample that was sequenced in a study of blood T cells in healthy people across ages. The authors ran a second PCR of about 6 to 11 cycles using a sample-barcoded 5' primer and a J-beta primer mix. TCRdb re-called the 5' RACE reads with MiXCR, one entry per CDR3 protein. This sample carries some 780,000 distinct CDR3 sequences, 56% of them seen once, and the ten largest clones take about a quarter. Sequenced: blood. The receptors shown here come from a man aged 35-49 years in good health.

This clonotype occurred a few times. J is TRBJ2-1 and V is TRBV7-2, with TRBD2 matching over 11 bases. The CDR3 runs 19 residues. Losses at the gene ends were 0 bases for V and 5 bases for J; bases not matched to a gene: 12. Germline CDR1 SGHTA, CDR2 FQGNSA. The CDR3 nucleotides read TGTGCCAGCAGCTTAGCAGCCCCCATGATAGCGGGAGGGAACAATGAGCAGTTCTTC. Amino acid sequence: CASSLAAPMIAGGNNEQFF.

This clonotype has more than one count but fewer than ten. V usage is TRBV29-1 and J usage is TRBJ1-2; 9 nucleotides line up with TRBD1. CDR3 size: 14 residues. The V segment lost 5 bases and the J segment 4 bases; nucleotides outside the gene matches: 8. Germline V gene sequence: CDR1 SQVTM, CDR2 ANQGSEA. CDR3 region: CSVYSGTGIYGYTF. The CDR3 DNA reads TGCAGCGTTTACTCTGGGACAGGGATCTATGGCTACACCTTC.

The CDR3 nucleotides are TGTGCCAGCAGCCGACTAGCGGGGCAGGCAAGAGAGACCCAGTACTTC. This codes for CASSRLAGQARETQYF. The chain joins TRBV7-2 to TRBJ2-5; 11 bases match TRBD2. The CDR3 is 16 residues long. V shed 5 bases, J shed 4 bases, and the junction held 9 bases outside the gene matches. Germline-derived CDR1 and CDR2 are SGHTA and FQGNSA.

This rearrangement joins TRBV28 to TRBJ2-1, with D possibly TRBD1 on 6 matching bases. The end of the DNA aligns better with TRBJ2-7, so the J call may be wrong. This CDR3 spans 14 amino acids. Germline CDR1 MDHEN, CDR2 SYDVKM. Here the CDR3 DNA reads TGTGCCACCATGCTGGGGGCGAGTTACAATGAGCAGTACTTC. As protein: CATMLGASYNEQYF.

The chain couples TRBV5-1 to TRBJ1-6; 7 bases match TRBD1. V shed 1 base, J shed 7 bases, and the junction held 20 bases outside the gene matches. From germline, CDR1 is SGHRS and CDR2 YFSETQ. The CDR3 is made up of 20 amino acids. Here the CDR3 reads CASSLNGGANDRASNSPLHF. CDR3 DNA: TGCGCCAGCAGCTTGAATGGGGGAGCGAATGACAGGGCCTCGAATTCACCCCTCCACTTT. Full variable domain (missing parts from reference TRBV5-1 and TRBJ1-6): KAGVTQTPRYLIKTRGQQVTLSCSPISGHRSVSWYQQTPGQGLQFLFEYFSETQRNKGNFPGRFSGRQFSNSRSEMNVSTLELGDSALYLCASSLNGGANDRASNSPLHFGNGTRLTVT.

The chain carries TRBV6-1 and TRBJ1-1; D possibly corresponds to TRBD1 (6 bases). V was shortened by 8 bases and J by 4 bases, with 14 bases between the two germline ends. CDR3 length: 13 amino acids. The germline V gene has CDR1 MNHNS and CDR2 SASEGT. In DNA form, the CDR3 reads TGTGCCAGCCTAGGGGGGTGGGGCACTGAAGCTTTCTTT. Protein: CASLGGWGTEAFF.

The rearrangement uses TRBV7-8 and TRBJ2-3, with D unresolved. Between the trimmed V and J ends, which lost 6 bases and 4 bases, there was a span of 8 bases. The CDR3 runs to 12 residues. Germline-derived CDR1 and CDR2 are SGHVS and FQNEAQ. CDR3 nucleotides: TGTGCCAGCAGTAGGGTTTCAGATACGCAGTATTTT. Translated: CASSRVSDTQYF. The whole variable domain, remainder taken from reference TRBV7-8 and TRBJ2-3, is GAGVSQSPRYKVAKRGQDVALRCDPISGHVSLFWYQQALGQGPEFLTYFQNEAQLDKSGLPSDRFFAERPEGSVSTLKIQRTQQEDSAVYLCASSRVSDTQYFGPGTRLTVL.

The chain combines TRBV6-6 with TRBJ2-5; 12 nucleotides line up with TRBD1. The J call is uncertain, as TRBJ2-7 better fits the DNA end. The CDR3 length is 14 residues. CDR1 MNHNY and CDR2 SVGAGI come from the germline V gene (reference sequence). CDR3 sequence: CASKLGQGASEQYF. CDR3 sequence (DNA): TGTGCCAGCAAGCTGGGACAGGGGGCCTCCGAGCAGTACTTC.

CDR3 nucleotides: TGTGCCAGCAGTGCATCCTCCGTACTAGGGTACGAGCAGTACTTC. The encoded protein is CASSASSVLGYEQYF. This chain joins TRBV25-1 and TRBJ2-7, with D possibly TRBD2 on 5 matching bases. V was cut by 4 bases and J by 4 bases, with 17 bases left in between. From germline, CDR1 is MGHDK and CDR2 SYGVNS. The CDR3 covers 15 residues.

CDR3 nucleotide sequence: TGCGCCAGCAGCCTGTCCGGGACAGCAAACACCGGGGAGCTGTTTTTT. Protein: CASSLSGTANTGELFF. The chain joins TRBV5-1 to TRBJ2-2; TRBD1 agrees at 7 bases. The CDR3 sequence is 16 residues long. Per germline, CDR1 SGHRS and CDR2 YFSETQ. V was clipped by 4 bases and J by 2 bases; unmatched bases: 8.

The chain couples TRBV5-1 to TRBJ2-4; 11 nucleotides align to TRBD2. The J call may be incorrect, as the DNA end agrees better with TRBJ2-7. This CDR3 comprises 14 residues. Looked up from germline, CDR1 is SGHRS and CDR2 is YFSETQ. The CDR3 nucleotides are TGCGCCAGCAGCTTGGTTAGCGGGAGGGACGAGCAGTACTTC. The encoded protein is CASSLVSGRDEQYF.

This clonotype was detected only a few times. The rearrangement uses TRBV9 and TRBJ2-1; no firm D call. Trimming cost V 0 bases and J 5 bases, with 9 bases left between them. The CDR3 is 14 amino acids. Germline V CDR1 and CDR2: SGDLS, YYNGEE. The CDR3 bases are TGTGCCAGCAGCGTAGACTCCAGAAACAATGAGCAGTTCTTC. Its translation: CASSVDSRNNEQFF. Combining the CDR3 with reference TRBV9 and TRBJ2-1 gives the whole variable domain DSGVTQTPKHLITATGQRVTLRCSPRSGDLSVYWYQQSLDQGLQFLIQYYNGEERAKGNILERFSAQQFPDLHSELNLSSLELGDSALYFCASSVDSRNNEQFFGPGTRLTVL.

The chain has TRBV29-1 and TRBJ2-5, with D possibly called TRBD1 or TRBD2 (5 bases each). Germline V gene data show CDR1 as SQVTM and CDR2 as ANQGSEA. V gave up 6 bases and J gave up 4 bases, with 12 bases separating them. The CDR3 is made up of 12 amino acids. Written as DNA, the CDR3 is TGCAGCGTGAGACCGAGGGGAGAGACCCAGTACTTC. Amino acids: CSVRPRGETQYF.

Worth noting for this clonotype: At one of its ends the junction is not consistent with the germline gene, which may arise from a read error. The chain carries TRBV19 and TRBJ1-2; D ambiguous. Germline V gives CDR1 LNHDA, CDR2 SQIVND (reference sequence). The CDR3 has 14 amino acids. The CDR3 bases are TGTGCCAGCAGTACCCCGATCGTGAGCTATGGCTACACCTTC. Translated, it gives CASSTPIVSYGYTF.

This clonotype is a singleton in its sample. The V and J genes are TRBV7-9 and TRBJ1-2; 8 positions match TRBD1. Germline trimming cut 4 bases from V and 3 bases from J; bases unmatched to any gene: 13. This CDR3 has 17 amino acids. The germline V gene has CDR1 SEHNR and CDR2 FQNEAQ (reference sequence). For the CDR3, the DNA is TGTGCCAGCAGCTCACGCCTGGGGGCAGGGGGCGACTATGGCTACACCTTC. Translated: CASSSRLGAGGDYGYTF.

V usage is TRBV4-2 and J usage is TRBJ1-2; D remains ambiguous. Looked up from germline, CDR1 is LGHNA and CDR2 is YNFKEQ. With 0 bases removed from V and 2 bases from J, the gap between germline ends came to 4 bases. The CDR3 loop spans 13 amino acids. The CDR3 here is CASSQDLNYGYTF. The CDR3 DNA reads TGTGCCAGCAGCCAAGACTTGAACTATGGCTACACCTTC.

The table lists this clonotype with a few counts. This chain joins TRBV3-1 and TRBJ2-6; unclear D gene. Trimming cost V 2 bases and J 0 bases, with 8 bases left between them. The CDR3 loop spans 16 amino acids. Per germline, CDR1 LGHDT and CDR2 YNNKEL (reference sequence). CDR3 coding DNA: TGTGCCAGCAGCCAACCCTGGGGCTCTGGGGCCAACGTCCTGACTTTC. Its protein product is CASSQPWGSGANVLTF.

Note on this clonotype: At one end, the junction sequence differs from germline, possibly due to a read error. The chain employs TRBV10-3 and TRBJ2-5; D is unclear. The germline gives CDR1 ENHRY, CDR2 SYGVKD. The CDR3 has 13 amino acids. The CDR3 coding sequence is TGTGCCAGCAGTGATAGAATACAAGAGACCCAGTACTTC. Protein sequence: CASSDRIQETQYF.

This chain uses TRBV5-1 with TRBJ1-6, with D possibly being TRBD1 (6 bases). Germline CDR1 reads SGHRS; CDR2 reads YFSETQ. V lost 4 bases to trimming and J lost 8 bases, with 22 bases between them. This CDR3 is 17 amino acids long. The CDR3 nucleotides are TGCGCCAGCAGCCCCCTGGATAGCGGCAGGGGACATTCACCCCTCCACTTT. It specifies CASSPLDSGRGHSPLHF.

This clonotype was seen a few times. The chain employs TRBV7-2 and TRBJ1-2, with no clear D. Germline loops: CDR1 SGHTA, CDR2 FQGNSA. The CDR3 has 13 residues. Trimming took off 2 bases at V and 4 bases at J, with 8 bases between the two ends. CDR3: CASSLTSGYGYTF. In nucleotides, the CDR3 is TGTGCCAGCAGCTTAACAAGTGGCTATGGCTACACCTTC.

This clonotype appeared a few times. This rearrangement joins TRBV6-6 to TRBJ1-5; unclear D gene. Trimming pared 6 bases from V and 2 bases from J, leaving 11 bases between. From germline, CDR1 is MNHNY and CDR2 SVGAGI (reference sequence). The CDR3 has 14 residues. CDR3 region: CASSGLYGNQPQHF. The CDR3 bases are TGTGCCAGCAGCGGACTATACGGCAATCAGCCCCAGCATTTT.

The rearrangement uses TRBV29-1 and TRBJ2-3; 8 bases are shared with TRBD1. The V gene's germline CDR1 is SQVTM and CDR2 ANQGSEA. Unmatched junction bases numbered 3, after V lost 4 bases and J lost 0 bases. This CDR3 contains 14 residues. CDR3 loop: CSVGRTGSTDTQYF. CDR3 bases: TGCAGCGTTGGGAGGACAGGGAGCACAGATACGCAGTATTTT.

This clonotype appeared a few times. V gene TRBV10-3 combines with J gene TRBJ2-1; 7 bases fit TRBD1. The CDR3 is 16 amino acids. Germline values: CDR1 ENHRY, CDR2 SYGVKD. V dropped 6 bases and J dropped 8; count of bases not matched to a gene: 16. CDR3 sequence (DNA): TGTGCCATCAGCCACCGGGACAGCGGTGTGAGCGATGAGCAGTTCTTC. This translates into CAISHRDSGVSDEQFF.

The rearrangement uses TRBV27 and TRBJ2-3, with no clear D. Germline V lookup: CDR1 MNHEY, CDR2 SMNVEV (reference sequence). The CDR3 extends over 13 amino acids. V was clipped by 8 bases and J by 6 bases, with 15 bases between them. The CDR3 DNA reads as TGTGCCAGCGGTCTCCAGACTTATGATACGCAGTATTTT. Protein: CASGLQTYDTQYF.

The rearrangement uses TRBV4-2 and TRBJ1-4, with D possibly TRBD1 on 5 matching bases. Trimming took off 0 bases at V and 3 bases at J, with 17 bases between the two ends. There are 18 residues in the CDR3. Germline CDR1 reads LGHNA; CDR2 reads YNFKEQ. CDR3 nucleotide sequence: TGTGCCAGCAGCCAAGATAGCTCGGGACTTGGGGCTAATGAAAAACTGTTTTTT. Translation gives CASSQDSSGLGANEKLFF.

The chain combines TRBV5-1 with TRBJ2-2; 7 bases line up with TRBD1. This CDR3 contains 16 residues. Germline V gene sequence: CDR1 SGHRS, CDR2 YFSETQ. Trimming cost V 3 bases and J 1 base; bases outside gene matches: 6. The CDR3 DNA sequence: TGCGCCAGCAGCTCTCCGTGGGACAGGAACACCGGGGAGCTGTTTTTT. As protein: CASSSPWDRNTGELFF. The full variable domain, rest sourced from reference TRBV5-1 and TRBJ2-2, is KAGVTQTPRYLIKTRGQQVTLSCSPISGHRSVSWYQQTPGQGLQFLFEYFSETQRNKGNFPGRFSGRQFSNSRSEMNVSTLELGDSALYLCASSSPWDRNTGELFFGEGSRLTVL.

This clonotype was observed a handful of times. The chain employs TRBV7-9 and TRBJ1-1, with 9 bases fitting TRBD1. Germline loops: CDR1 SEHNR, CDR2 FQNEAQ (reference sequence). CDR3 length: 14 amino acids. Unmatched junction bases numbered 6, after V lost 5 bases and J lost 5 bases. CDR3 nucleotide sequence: TGTGCCAGCAGCCCACAGGGGGCGTCTACTGAAGCTTTCTTT. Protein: CASSPQGASTEAFF. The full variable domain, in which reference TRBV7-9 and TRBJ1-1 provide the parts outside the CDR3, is DTGVSQNPRHKITKRGQNVTFRCDPISEHNRLYWYRQTLGQGPEFLTYFQNEAQLEKSRLLSDRFSAERPKGSFSTLEIQRTEQGDSAMYLCASSPQGASTEAFFGQGTRLTVV.

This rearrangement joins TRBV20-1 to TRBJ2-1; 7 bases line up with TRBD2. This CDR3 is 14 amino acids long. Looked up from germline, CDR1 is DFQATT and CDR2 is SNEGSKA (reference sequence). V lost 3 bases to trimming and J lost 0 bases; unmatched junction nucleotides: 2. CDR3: CSARSGTSYNEQFF. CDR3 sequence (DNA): TGCAGTGCTAGGAGCGGGACCTCCTACAATGAGCAGTTCTTC.

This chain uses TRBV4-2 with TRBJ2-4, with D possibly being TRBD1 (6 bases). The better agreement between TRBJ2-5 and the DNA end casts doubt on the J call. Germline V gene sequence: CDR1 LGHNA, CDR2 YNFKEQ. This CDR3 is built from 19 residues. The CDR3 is CASSQDFVGTRKYQETQYF. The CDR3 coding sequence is TGTGCCAGCAGCCAAGATTTTGTTGGGACAAGAAAGTACCAAGAGACCCAGTACTTC.

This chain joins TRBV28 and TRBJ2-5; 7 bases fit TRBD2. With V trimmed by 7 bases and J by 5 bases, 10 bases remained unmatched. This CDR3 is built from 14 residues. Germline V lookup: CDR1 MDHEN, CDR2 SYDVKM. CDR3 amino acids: CASTLGGGGETQYF. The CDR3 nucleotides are TGTGCCAGCACCTTAGGCGGGGGTGGGGAGACCCAGTACTTC.

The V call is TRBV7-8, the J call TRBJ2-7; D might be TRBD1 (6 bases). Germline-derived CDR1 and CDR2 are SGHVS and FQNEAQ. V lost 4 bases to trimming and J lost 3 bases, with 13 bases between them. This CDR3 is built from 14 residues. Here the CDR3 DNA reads TGTGCCAGCAGCTCCCCGGACAGATTCTACGAGCAGTACTTC. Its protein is CASSSPDRFYEQYF.

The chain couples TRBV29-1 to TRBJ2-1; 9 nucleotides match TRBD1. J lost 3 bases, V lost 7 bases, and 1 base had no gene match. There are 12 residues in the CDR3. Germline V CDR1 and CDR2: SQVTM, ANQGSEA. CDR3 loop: CSGDRDYNEQFF. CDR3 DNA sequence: TGCAGCGGGGACAGGGACTACAATGAGCAGTTCTTC.